One sample yielded the 21 T cell receptor beta chains listed below, sequenced in a study of beta chain features in type 1 diabetes. Their antigens are not known. The study's findings and limits: When Type 1 diabetes patients were examined, their TCRB CDR3s proved moderately but significantly shorter in all four CD4+ subsets.

Sequencing targeted expressed TCRB transcripts, as all isolated RNA had been reverse transcribed. Produced via immunoSEQ multiplex PCR; TCRdb's table is partial and in-frame only. Of some 330,000 clones listed, over 9.5% are singletons. Sequenced: naive CD4+ T cells from blood. The receptors were sampled from a woman between 18 and 29 years old with type 1 diabetes.

The chain couples TRBV29-1 to TRBJ1-1, with D unresolved. This CDR3 contains 13 residues. V was cut by 6 bases and J by 4 bases, with 15 bases left in between. CDR1 and CDR2 from the germline V gene are SQVTM and ANQGSEA. The CDR3: CSVGLGRVTEAFF. The CDR3 region has the DNA TGCAGCGTAGGACTAGGACGAGTCACTGAAGCTTTCTTT.

The V gene is TRBV7-2, the J gene TRBJ2-5; D gene unclear. V was clipped by 3 bases and J by 5 bases, with 13 bases between them. Germline CDR1 and CDR2: SGHTA and FQGNSA. The CDR3 contains 14 residues. The CDR3 region has the DNA TGTGCCAGCAGCTTGGCCCAGTACGGGGAGACCCAGTACTTC. This codes for CASSLAQYGETQYF.

This clone was detected once. This chain connects TRBV7-9 to TRBJ2-5; D remains unclear. CDR1 and CDR2 from the germline V gene are SEHNR and FQNEAQ (reference sequence). CDR3 size: 13 residues. V was pared by 3 bases and J by 1 base, with 6 bases between. CDR3 nucleotides: TGTGCCAGCAGCTTCCTACTCCAAGAGACCCAGTACTTC. Protein: CASSFLLQETQYF.

This clone has more than one count but fewer than ten. The V and J genes are TRBV19 and TRBJ1-3, with unresolved D. The length of the CDR3 is 14 residues. In germline, CDR1 is LNHDA, CDR2 SQIVND (reference sequence). V lost 8 bases and J 0 bases, leaving 11 bases between the germline ends. CDR3 in amino acids: CASSPVLSGNTIYF. The CDR3 DNA is TGTGCCAGTTCCCCGGTCCTCTCTGGAAACACCATATATTTT.

This clone was seen a few times. This chain joins TRBV9 and TRBJ2-1; D unclear. The CDR3 consists of 15 residues. Germline V gene lookup returns CDR1 SGDLS and CDR2 YYNGEE. Trimming shortened V by 0 bases and J by 4 bases, and 11 bases separated the two germline ends. CDR3 in DNA: TGTGCCAGCAGCGTAGCTGGAGTAGGATACAATGAGCAGTTCTTC. Residues: CASSVAGVGYNEQFF.

This clone was found a few times. This sequence joins TRBV30 and TRBJ2-4; D ambiguous. This CDR3 has 15 amino acids. The germline V gene has CDR1 GTSNPN and CDR2 SVGIG (reference sequence). V lost 2 bases, J lost 3 bases, and 14 bases lay in between. The CDR3 DNA follows: TGTGCCTGGAGTAGACGAGGTGGCAGCAAAAACATTCAGTACTTC. Translation gives CAWSRRGGSKNIQYF.

The rearrangement uses TRBV7-9 and TRBJ2-3, with D tentatively TRBD1 (5 bases). Germline-derived CDR1 and CDR2 are SEHNR and FQNEAQ (reference sequence). CDR3 size: 16 residues. Trimming cost V 5 bases and J 8 bases, with 23 bases left between them. The CDR3 here is CASSTFLRAFIGTQYF. The CDR3 DNA is TGTGCCAGCAGCACGTTCCTCAGGGCTTTTATCGGTACGCAGTATTTT.

V usage is TRBV18 and J usage is TRBJ1-5; weak D call: TRBD1 (6 bases). Germline CDR1 and CDR2: KGHSH and LQKENI. Deletions cut 3 bases from V and 0 bases from J, with 12 bases between. The CDR3 consists of 16 residues. The DNA of the CDR3 is TGTGCCAGCTCACCGCCTGGACAGCATAGCAATCAGCCCCAGCATTTT. Its translation is CASSPPGQHSNQPQHF.

This chain joins TRBV2 and TRBJ2-7; D gene uncertain. CDR3 length: 11 amino acids. Germline lookup yields CDR1 SNHLY and CDR2 FYNNEI. Trimming stripped 6 bases from V and 4 bases from J, with 7 bases between. The CDR3 here is CASSEQYEQYF. As DNA, the CDR3 is TGTGCCAGCAGCGAACAGTACGAGCAGTACTTC.

The chain has TRBV29-1 and TRBJ1-1; 9 bases align to TRBD1. CDR1 is SQVTM and CDR2 is ANQGSEA in the germline V gene. This CDR3 is 13 amino acids long. The junction had 7 bases not matched to a gene; V was cut back by 6 bases and J by 5 bases. The CDR3 spells CSVKQGAGTEAFF. The CDR3 coding sequence is TGCAGCGTGAAACAGGGGGCAGGAACTGAAGCTTTCTTT.

The J gene is TRBJ2-1, the V gene TRBV18; 9 nucleotides agree with TRBD1. Germline V gives CDR1 KGHSH, CDR2 LQKENI. The J segment lost 5 bases and the V segment lost 3 bases, leaving 8 bases of the junction unmatched. The CDR3 has 16 amino acids. The CDR3 bases are TGTGCCAGCTCACCTTACCGGGACAGGGTGAACAATGAGCAGTTCTTC. This gives the protein CASSPYRDRVNNEQFF.

The chain has TRBV7-9 and TRBJ1-2; D unresolved. Germline V gene data show CDR1 as SEHNR and CDR2 as FQNEAQ (reference sequence). The V and J ends lost 5 bases and 11 bases respectively, with 18 bases between them. The CDR3 runs to 13 residues. The CDR3 loop reads CASSPREVSAYTF. Written as DNA, the CDR3 is TGTGCCAGCAGCCCCCGGGAGGTGTCAGCTTACACCTTC.

The rearrangement uses TRBV15 and TRBJ2-7; 8 bases are a match to TRBD2. Germline V lookup: CDR1 LNHNV, CDR2 YYDKDF (reference sequence). The V segment lost 5 bases and the J segment 5 bases; nucleotides outside the gene matches: 8. The CDR3 is 14 residues long. This CDR3 is CATSGPQRENEQYF. The CDR3 DNA is TGTGCCACCAGCGGGCCCCAGCGGGAGAACGAGCAGTACTTC.

J is TRBJ2-7 and V is TRBV4-3; D is possibly TRBD2 (5 bases). Per the germline V gene, CDR1 is LGHNA and CDR2 is YSLEER. Between the trimmed V and J ends, which lost 0 bases and 6 bases, there was a span of 12 bases. There are 14 residues in the CDR3. The CDR3 nucleotides read TGCGCCAGCAGCCAAGAGCTCCGGGGTACCGAGCAGTACTTC. This sequence encodes CASSQELRGTEQYF.

This clone was seen only a few times. The chain employs TRBV14 and TRBJ2-3; perhaps TRBD2 as D (6 bases). Germline assignment: CDR1 SGHDN and CDR2 FVKESK. The CDR3 is 14 residues long. V shed 4 bases and J shed 10 bases, with 18 bases lying between them. CDR3 loop: CASSPGLPDGAQYF. The CDR3 DNA is TGTGCCAGCAGCCCGGGACTCCCGGACGGTGCGCAGTATTTT.

The chain combines TRBV29-1 with TRBJ1-4; D possibly corresponds to TRBD1 (6 bases). Germline values: CDR1 SQVTM, CDR2 ANQGSEA. The CDR3 has 12 residues. The V end was cut by 7 bases, the J end by 7 bases, with 13 bases between. DNA of the CDR3: TGCAGCGGGAAAGGGACAAGTGAAAAACTGTTTTTT. The encoded protein is CSGKGTSEKLFF.

This clone has only a few counts. The chain employs TRBV11-3 and TRBJ2-3, with D possibly matching TRBD2 (5 bases). Per the germline V gene, CDR1 is SGHNT and CDR2 is YENEEA. Trimming pared 5 bases from V and 1 base from J, leaving 10 bases between. The CDR3 is 14 amino acids. CDR3 region: CASSAGVGTDTQYF. Here the CDR3 DNA reads TGTGCCAGCAGCGCCGGGGTCGGCACAGATACGCAGTATTTT.

This clone was detected only a few times. The chain links TRBV25-1 to TRBJ1-4; D not resolved. V was trimmed by 8 bases and J by 6 bases, leaving 13 bases between them. The CDR3 contains 13 residues. Per the germline V gene, CDR1 is MGHDK and CDR2 is SYGVNS. The CDR3 region is CASSRVPHEKLFF. CDR3 nucleotide sequence: TGTGCCAGCTCCCGGGTCCCTCATGAAAAACTGTTTTTT. Full variable domain (rest looked up from reference TRBV25-1 and TRBJ1-4): EADIYQTPRYLVIGTGKKITLECSQTMGHDKMYWYQQDPGMELHLIHYSYGVNSTEKGDLSSESTVSRIRTEHFPLTLESARPSHTSQYLCASSRVPHEKLFFGSGTQLSVL.

This clone was recorded a few times. The V gene is TRBV4-2, the J gene TRBJ2-1; unclear D gene. CDR1 is LGHNA, CDR2 YNFKEQ, per germline. Trimming took 0 bases from V and 2 from J, leaving 11 bases between them. This CDR3 is 16 amino acids long. Here the CDR3 DNA reads TGTGCCAGCAGCCAAGATCCCAGCGTTACCTACAATGAGCAGTTCTTC. Its protein is CASSQDPSVTYNEQFF.

This clone turned up a few times. V and J are TRBV10-1 and TRBJ2-2; D ambiguous. The ends were cut back, 6 bases at V and 1 base at J, with 6 bases in the middle. The germline gives CDR1 WNHNN, CDR2 SYGVQD (reference sequence). This CDR3 comprises 13 residues. This CDR3 reads CASRRRNTGELFF. CDR3 nucleotides: TGCGCCAGCAGGAGGCGGAACACCGGGGAGCTGTTTTTT.

This clone appeared a few times. The chain links TRBV5-1 to TRBJ1-2; 10 positions match TRBD1. Germline V gene sequence: CDR1 SGHRS, CDR2 YFSETQ. Trimming removed 0 bases from V and 2 bases from J; junction bases left unmatched: 1. The CDR3 runs 15 residues. This CDR3 is CASSLGGQGNYGYTF. CDR3 bases: TGCGCCAGCAGCTTGGGGGGACAGGGGAACTATGGCTACACCTTC.